This TCR beta chain stems from a study of radiation and T cells in renal cell carcinoma. Profiling relied on immunoSEQ multiplex PCR, and the TCRdb table lists in-frame clones only, not all of them. In the table there are about 49,000 clones, 65% to 90% of which are singletons. Regarding time point: baseline pretreatment blood. Treatment meaning: 15 Gy SBRT to primary tumor, nephrectomy 4 weeks later. The sequenced sample was blood, obtained from a patient whose treatment included radiotherapy and nephrectomy. This TCR was recovered from a woman in her 70s with renal cell carcinoma.

The CDR3 protein is CAIKPGQNTGELFF. In DNA, the CDR3 is TGTGCCATCAAGCCGGGACAGAACACCGGGGAGCTGTTTTTT. The chain is built from TRBV10-3 and TRBJ2-2; tentatively, D is TRBD1 (6 bases). Germline CDR1 and CDR2: ENHRY and SYGVKD. There are 14 residues in the CDR3. Trimming took 7 bases from V and 1 from J, leaving 10 bases between them.